The clone carrying this T cell receptor (beta chain) appeared once. Its antigen remains unknown. This sample is part of a study of cytomegalovirus exposure and HLA in healthy donors. Regarding the study as a whole: As a later analysis revealed, most CMV-associated TCR beta chains appeared HLA-restricted. In an earlier analysis, about 87% or about 30%: the productive usage of most TCR beta V segments. Upon later analysis, HLA-associated TCR beta chains proved more clonally expanded than other, equally common chains.

Amplification used 60 Vbeta primers and 13 Jbeta primers. Assay used: immunoSEQ multiplex PCR; TCRdb lists only in-frame clones, some missing. The data hold about 210,000 clones, with about 75% observed a single time. Germline CDR1 reads SGHTA; CDR2 reads FQGNSA. The length of the CDR3 is 14 residues. V lost 5 bases and J 2 bases, leaving 13 bases between the germline ends. The chain carries TRBV7-2 and TRBJ2-7, with D perhaps matching TRBD1 (6 bases). The sequencing input was PBMCs. The sequence came from a male donor in good health and CMV-seronegative. For the CDR3, the DNA is TGTGCCAGCAGCCTCGACAGGACCACCTACGAGCAGTACTTC. Translated: CASSLDRTTYEQYF.